This entry lists 19 T cell receptor beta chains sequenced from one sample in a study of PD-1 blockade in classical Hodgkin lymphoma. Measured with immunoSEQ multiplex PCR; TCRdb has only the in-frame clones, and not every one. The data show 35,000 to 50,000 clones, over 70% seen once. Exposure to brentuximab vedotin varied, and each patient had relapsed following autologous stem cell transplantation. Sequenced material: peripheral blood mononuclear cells (PBMCs), taken at baseline. These receptors all stem from a human donor with classical Hodgkin lymphoma.

The V gene is TRBV5-1, the J gene TRBJ2-3; 14 nucleotides match TRBD2. Germline V gene sequence: CDR1 SGHRS, CDR2 YFSETQ. The J segment lost 6 bases and the V segment lost 8 bases, leaving 5 bases of the junction unmatched. This CDR3 has 14 residues. The CDR3 protein is CASSGLAGVDTQYF. The CDR3 bases are TGCGCCAGTTCGGGACTAGCGGGAGTCGATACGCAGTATTTT.

V gene TRBV27 combines with J gene TRBJ2-1; TRBD2 matches at 9 bases. Germline trimming cut 6 bases from V and 7 bases from J; bases unmatched to any gene: 1. The CDR3 spans 12 residues. CDR1 and CDR2 from the germline V gene are MNHEY and SMNVEV (reference sequence). The CDR3 DNA follows: TGTGCCAGCAGGGCGGGAGGGAATGAGCAGTTCTTC. Its translation: CASRAGGNEQFF.

As for this clone: This sample also contains other DNA sequences that code for the same CDR3. The genes are TRBV5-1 and TRBJ2-7; tentatively, D is TRBD2 (5 bases). Germline-derived CDR1 and CDR2 are SGHRS and YFSETQ. This CDR3 contains 14 residues. Trimming took off 0 bases at V and 1 base at J, with 8 bases between the two ends. The CDR3 is CASSLGRGSYEQYF. The CDR3 DNA is TGCGCCAGCAGCTTGGGGCGCGGGTCCTACGAGCAGTACTTC.

This clone turned up a few times. This chain links TRBV6-5 with TRBJ2-2; the D call may be TRBD1 or TRBD2 (5 bases each). The V end was cut by 5 bases, the J end by 5 bases, with 15 bases between. The CDR3 contains 15 residues. Germline V CDR1 and CDR2: MNHEY, SVGAGI. CDR3 bases: TGTGCCAGCAGTACCGAGGGTTGGGGGACCGGGGAGCTGTTTTTT. It specifies CASSTEGWGTGELFF.

This clone was picked up one time. V gene TRBV7-3 combines with J gene TRBJ2-1; TRBD2 agrees at 7 bases. Germline V CDR1 and CDR2: SGHTA, FQGTGA. Trimming at V came to 5 bases and at J to 5 bases, leaving 6 bases not matched to a gene. There are 14 residues in the CDR3. The CDR3 nucleotides read TGTGCCAGCAGCCCCGGACTAGAACACAATGAGCAGTTCTTC. Encoded protein: CASSPGLEHNEQFF.

This clone was detected a few times. The genes are TRBV9 and TRBJ2-3; the match to TRBD2 covers 7 bases. V was pared by 4 bases and J by 1 base, with 9 bases of the junction left unmatched. The CDR3 is 16 residues long. CDR1 SGDLS and CDR2 YYNGEE come from the germline V gene. CDR3 nucleotide sequence: TGTGCCAGCAGCCGAACGACTAGCCGTGGCACAGATACGCAGTATTTT. It is translated as CASSRTTSRGTDTQYF.

The genes are TRBV11-2 and TRBJ1-1, with a weak D call TRBD1 (5 bases). Germline V CDR1 and CDR2: SGHAT, FQNNGV. Trimming pared 5 bases from V and 10 bases from J, leaving 20 bases between. The CDR3 runs 14 residues. The DNA for the CDR3 is TGTGCCAGCAGCAGTATAGGGGCTATTCCAGGAGCTTTCTTT. It specifies CASSSIGAIPGAFF.

The chain combines TRBV19 with TRBJ1-1; no definite D call. Germline CDR1 LNHDA, CDR2 SQIVND (reference sequence). The CDR3 is made up of 14 amino acids. V dropped 0 bases and J dropped 6 bases, with 11 bases sitting between them. CDR3 DNA sequence: TGTGCCAGTAGTATAGACCGGAATGGAGCTGAAGCTTTCTTT. It yields the protein CASSIDRNGAEAFF.

This clone turned up a few times. The chain links TRBV7-6 to TRBJ1-2; D possibly corresponds to TRBD1 (5 bases). Looked up from germline, CDR1 is SGHVS and CDR2 is FNYEAQ. The CDR3 has 16 residues. The V end lost 1 base, the J end lost 2 bases, and 14 bases lay between the germline ends. DNA of the CDR3: TGTGCCAGCAGCTTAGGCCGACAGTCCCTAAACTATGGCTACACCTTC. This codes for CASSLGRQSLNYGYTF. Variable domain in full (rest from reference TRBV7-6 and TRBJ1-2): GAGVSQSPRYKVTKRGQDVALRCDPISGHVSLYWYRQALGQGPEFLTYFNYEAQQDKSGLPNDRFSAERPEGSISTLTIQRTEQRDSAMYRCASSLGRQSLNYGYTFGSGTRLTVV.

The chain links TRBV6-6 to TRBJ2-7, with D uncertain. This CDR3 is built from 12 residues. Trimming removed 6 bases from V and 6 bases from J, with 12 bases in between. CDR1 is MNHNY, CDR2 SVGAGI, per germline (reference sequence). The CDR3 protein is CASRFGAAEQYF. CDR3 nucleotide sequence: TGTGCCAGCAGGTTCGGCGCGGCCGAGCAGTACTTC.

The V and J genes are TRBV25-1 and TRBJ1-4; D is undetermined. V lost 4 bases and J lost 7, with 13 bases in between. The CDR3 has 14 residues. Germline-derived CDR1 and CDR2 are MGHDK and SYGVNS. The CDR3, as DNA: TGTGCCAGCAGTGTGACCTTGGGCGGTGAAAAACTGTTTTTT. The encoded protein is CASSVTLGGEKLFF. Complete variable domain (other parts from reference TRBV25-1 and TRBJ1-4): EADIYQTPRYLVIGTGKKITLECSQTMGHDKMYWYQQDPGMELHLIHYSYGVNSTEKGDLSSESTVSRIRTEHFPLTLESARPSHTSQYLCASSVTLGGEKLFFGSGTQLSVL.

DNA of the CDR3: TGTGCCAGCAGCTTAAGACCGGTGGGGTCCTACGAGCAGTACTTC. Translated: CASSLRPVGSYEQYF. This chain connects TRBV7-2 to TRBJ2-7, with no clear D. V lost 2 bases and J lost 1, with 12 bases in between. CDR1 is SGHTA, CDR2 FQGNSA, per germline. CDR3 size: 15 residues.

This chain joins TRBV19 and TRBJ2-3; D gene uncertain. With 5 bases removed from V and 4 bases from J, the gap between germline ends came to 7 bases. The germline gives CDR1 LNHDA, CDR2 SQIVND (reference sequence). CDR3 length: 12 amino acids. The CDR3, as DNA: TGTGCCAGTAGTCCATTGGCAGATACGCAGTATTTT. Translating it yields CASSPLADTQYF.

This chain uses TRBV19 with TRBJ2-2; the D gene could be TRBD1 or TRBD2 (5 bases each). Germline-derived CDR1 and CDR2 are LNHDA and SQIVND (reference sequence). Trimming cost V 6 bases and J 3 bases, with 14 bases left between them. The CDR3 covers 15 residues. CDR3 protein: CASRTQGADTGELFF. CDR3 nucleotides: TGTGCCAGTAGGACCCAGGGAGCGGACACCGGGGAGCTGTTTTTT.

This chain links TRBV4-1 with TRBJ1-6, with 7 bases aligning to TRBD1. V trimming: 2 bases; J trimming: 5 bases; junction bases outside the gene matches: 9. Per the germline V gene, CDR1 is MGHRA and CDR2 is YSYEKL. This CDR3 spans 17 amino acids. CDR3 coding DNA: TGCGCCAGCAGCCAACTCCCCGGACAGGATCATAATTCACCCCTCCACTTT. Its protein product is CASSQLPGQDHNSPLHF.

V and J are TRBV6-5 and TRBJ1-5; D may be TRBD1 (5 bases). CDR1 is MNHEY, CDR2 SVGAGI, per germline. The CDR3 is 13 residues long. V gave up 4 bases and J gave up 4 bases, with 8 bases separating them. CDR3 residues: CASSFSGNQPQHF. The CDR3 nucleotides are TGTGCCAGCAGTTTCTCAGGGAATCAGCCCCAGCATTTT.

The CDR3 nucleotides are TGTGCCACATCCGGGACTAGCAGATACAATGAGCAGTTCTTC. Its protein is CATSGTSRYNEQFF. This chain uses TRBV6-6 with TRBJ2-1; 9 bases fit TRBD2. The ends lost 10 bases at V and 4 bases at J; junction bases unmatched: 8. The CDR3 covers 14 residues. Germline V CDR1 and CDR2: MNHNY, SVGAGI (reference sequence).

This rearrangement joins TRBV19 to TRBJ1-2; D gene ambiguous. This CDR3 comprises 15 residues. V lost 0 bases, J lost 4 bases, and 12 bases lay in between. Germline V lookup: CDR1 LNHDA, CDR2 SQIVND (reference sequence). CDR3 in amino acids: CASSIDGSAVYGYTF. CDR3 DNA: TGTGCCAGTAGTATAGATGGGTCGGCAGTCTATGGCTACACCTTC.

The chain is built from TRBV28 and TRBJ2-5; 8 bases align to TRBD2. V shed 6 bases and J 2 bases; nucleotides not matched to a gene: 8. Per the germline V gene, CDR1 is MDHEN and CDR2 is SYDVKM. The CDR3 is 15 amino acids. Written as DNA, the CDR3 is TGTGCCAGCAGACGCGAGCGGGGGCGGCAAGAGACCCAGTACTTC. Translated: CASRRERGRQETQYF.